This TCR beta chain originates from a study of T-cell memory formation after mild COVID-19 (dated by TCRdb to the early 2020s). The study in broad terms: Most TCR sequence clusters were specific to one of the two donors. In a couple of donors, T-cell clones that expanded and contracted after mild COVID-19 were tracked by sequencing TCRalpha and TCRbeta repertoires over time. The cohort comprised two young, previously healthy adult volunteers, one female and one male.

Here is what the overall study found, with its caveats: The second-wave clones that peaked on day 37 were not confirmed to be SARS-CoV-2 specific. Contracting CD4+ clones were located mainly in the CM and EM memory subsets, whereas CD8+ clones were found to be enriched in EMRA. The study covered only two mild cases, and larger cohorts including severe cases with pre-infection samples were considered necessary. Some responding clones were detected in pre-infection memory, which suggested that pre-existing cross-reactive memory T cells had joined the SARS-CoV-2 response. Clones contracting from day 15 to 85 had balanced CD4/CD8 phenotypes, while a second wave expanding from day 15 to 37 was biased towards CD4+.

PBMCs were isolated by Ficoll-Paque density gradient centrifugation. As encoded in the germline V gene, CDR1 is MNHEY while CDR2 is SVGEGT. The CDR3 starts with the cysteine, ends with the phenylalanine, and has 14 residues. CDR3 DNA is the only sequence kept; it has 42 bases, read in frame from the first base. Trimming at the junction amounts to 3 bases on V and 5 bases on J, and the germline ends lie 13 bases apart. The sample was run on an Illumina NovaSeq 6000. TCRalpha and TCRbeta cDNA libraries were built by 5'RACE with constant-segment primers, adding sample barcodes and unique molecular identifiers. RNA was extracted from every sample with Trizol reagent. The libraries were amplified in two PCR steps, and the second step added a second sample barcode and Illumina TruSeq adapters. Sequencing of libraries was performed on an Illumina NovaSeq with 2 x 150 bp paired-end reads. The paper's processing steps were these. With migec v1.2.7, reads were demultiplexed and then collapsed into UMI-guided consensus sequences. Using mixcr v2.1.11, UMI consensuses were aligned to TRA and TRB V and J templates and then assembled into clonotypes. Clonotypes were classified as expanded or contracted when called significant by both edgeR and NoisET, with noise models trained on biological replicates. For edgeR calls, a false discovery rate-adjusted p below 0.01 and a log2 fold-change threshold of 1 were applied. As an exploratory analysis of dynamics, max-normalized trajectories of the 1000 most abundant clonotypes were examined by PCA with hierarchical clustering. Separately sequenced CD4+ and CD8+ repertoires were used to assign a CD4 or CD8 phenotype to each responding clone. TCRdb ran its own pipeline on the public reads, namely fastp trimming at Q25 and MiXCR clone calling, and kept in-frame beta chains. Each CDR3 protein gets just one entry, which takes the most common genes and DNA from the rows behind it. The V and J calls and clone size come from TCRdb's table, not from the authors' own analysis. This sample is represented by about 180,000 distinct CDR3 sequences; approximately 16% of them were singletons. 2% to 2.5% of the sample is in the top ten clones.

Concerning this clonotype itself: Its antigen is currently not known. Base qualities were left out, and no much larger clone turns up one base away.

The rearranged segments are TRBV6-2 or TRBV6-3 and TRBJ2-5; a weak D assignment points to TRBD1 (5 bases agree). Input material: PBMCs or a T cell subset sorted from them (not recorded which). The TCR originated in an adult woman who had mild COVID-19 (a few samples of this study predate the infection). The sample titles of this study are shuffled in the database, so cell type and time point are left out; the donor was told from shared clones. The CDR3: CASSYFSGKETQYF. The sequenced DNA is TGTGCCAGCAGTTATTTCTCAGGGAAGGAGACCCAGTACTTC.